This T cell receptor (beta chain) was sequenced in a study of shared clonotypes between healthy human individuals. Study overall: Every donor yielded three CD4 naive, three CD4 memory, two CD8 naive and one CD8 memory plate.

General study findings and limits: Rarefaction indicated that sorted-subset sequencing remained incomplete although depth was large.

Germline CDR1 reads SGHAT; CDR2 reads FQNNGV. The CDR3 is 16 amino acids. V was clipped by 5 bases and J by 1 base, with 17 bases between them. With respect to this clone: Its antigen remains unidentified.

Several immunoSEQ plates received, in even portions, the genomic DNA of each subset. The method was immunoSEQ multiplex PCR; TCRdb's version includes in-frame clones alone and lacks a portion of them. The sample consists of about 680,000 clones, 92% of them appearing once. Naive CD8 cells lacked CD45RO, underwent positive selection for CCR7 and left out terminally differentiated effector memory CD45RA+ cells. The J gene is TRBJ1-1, the V gene TRBV11-2; tentative D call: TRBD1 (5 bases). The sample taken for sequencing was naive CD8+ T cells sorted from blood. The source of this sequence is a man in his thirties or forties in good health. The CDR3 region has the DNA TGTGCCAGCAGCACCCAATCCGGGACGGCGAACACTGAAGCTTTCTTT. It yields the protein CASSTQSGTANTEAFF.